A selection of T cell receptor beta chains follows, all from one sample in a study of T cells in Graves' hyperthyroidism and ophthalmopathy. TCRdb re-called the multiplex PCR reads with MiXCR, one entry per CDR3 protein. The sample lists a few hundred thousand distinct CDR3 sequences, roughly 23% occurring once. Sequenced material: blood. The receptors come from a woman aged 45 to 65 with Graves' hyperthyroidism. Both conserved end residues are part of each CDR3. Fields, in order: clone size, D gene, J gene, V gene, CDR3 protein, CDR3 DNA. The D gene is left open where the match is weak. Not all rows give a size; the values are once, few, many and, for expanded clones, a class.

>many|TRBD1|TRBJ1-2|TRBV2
CASGRQGALGYTF
TGTGCCAGCGGAAGACAGGGGGCGCTGGGCTACACCTTC
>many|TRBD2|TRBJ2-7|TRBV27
CASSQPGTRQYF
TGTGCCAGCAGTCAACCCGGGACTAGGCAGTACTTC
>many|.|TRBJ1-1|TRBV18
CASSPSQVVEAFF
TGTGCCAGCTCACCATCTCAGGTCGTGGAAGCTTTCTTT
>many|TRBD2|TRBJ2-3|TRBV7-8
CASTSGSGEADTQYF
TGTGCCAGCACTAGCGGGAGCGGGGAAGCAGATACGCAGTATTTT
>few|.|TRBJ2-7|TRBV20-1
CSTFGGSYEQYF
TGCAGCACCTTTGGGGGTTCCTACGAGCAGTACTTC
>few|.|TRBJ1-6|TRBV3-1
CASSQVGIRDSNNSPLHF
TGTGCCAGCAGCCAAGTCGGAATTCGGGACTCTAATAATTCACCCCTCCACTTT
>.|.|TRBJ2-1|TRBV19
CASSTGGTFYNEQFF
TGTGCCAGTAGTACCGGGGGAACCTTCTACAATGAGCAGTTCTTC
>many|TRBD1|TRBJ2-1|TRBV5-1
CASRPDREEQFF
TGCGCCAGCAGACCCGACAGGGAAGAGCAGTTCTTC
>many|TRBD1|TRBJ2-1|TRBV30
CAWTRGGDEQFF
TGTGCCTGGACTCGAGGGGGCGATGAGCAGTTCTTC
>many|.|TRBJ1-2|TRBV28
CASRLPGRNYGYTF
TGTGCCAGCAGGCTACCCGGGAGAAACTATGGCTACACCTTC
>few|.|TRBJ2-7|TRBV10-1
CASSESLQGEQYF
TGCGCCAGCAGTGAAAGCCTTCAGGGCGAGCAGTACTTC
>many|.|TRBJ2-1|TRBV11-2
CASSLNSGVEQFF
TGTGCCAGCAGCTTAAATTCAGGGGTTGAGCAGTTCTTC
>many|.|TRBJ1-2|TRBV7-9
CASSLEKGYGYTF
TGTGCCAGCAGCTTGGAGAAGGGCTATGGCTACACCTTC
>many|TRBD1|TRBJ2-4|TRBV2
CATLTGTGGNIQYF
TGTGCCACCTTGACCGGGACAGGAGGAAACATTCAGTACTTC
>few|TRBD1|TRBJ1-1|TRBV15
CATSRDQAGGLVAFF
TGTGCCACCAGCAGAGATCAGGCAGGGGGACTTGTAGCTTTCTTT
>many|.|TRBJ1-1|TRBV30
CAWSTGMNTEAFF
TGTGCCTGGAGTACAGGGATGAACACTGAAGCTTTCTTT
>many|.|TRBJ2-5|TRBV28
CASSGLAQETQYF
TGTGCCAGCAGTGGACTGGCTCAAGAGACCCAGTACTTC
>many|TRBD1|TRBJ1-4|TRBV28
CASRNRGLVEKLFF
TGTGCCAGCAGGAACAGGGGGCTGGTTGAAAAACTGTTTTTT
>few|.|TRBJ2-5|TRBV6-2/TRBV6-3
CASRYGTLQETQYF
TGTGCCAGCAGGTACGGGACCCTACAAGAGACCCAGTACTTC
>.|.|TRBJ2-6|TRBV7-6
CATIQSSGANVLTF
TGTGCCACCATACAGAGCTCTGGGGCCAACGTCCTGACTTTC
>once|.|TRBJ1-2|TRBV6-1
CAGPLHYGYTF
TGTGCCGGGCCTCTCCACTATGGCTACACCTTC
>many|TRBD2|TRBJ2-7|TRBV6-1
CASSRTSGGEQYF
TGTGCCAGCAGTCGGACTAGCGGGGGAGAGCAGTACTTC
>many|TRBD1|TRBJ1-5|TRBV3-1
CASSPGQGLAQHF
TGTGCCAGCAGTCCGGGACAGGGTCTCGCCCAGCATTTT
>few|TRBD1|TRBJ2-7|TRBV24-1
CATNVPGQGAYEQYF
TGTGCCACCAACGTTCCGGGACAGGGGGCCTACGAGCAGTACTTC
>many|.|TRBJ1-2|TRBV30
CAWSPGPSGYTF
TGTGCCTGGAGTCCAGGGCCGTCTGGCTACACCTTC
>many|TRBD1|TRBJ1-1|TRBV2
CASSVQGTEAFF
TGTGCCAGCAGTGTACAGGGGACTGAAGCTTTCTTT
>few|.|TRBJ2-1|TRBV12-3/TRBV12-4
CASSFQGSSYNEQFF
TGTGCCAGCAGTTTTCAGGGTAGCTCCTACAATGAGCAGTTCTTC
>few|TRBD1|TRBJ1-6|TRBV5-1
CASSPTGSGGTSPLHF
TGCGCCAGCAGCCCGACAGGGTCTGGGGGTACTTCACCCCTCCACTTT
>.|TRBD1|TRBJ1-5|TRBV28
CASSTGTGDSQPQHF
TGTGCCAGCAGCACCGGGACAGGGGATTCTCAGCCCCAGCATTTT
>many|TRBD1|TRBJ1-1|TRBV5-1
CASSPGTGLTEAFF
TGCGCCAGCAGCCCCGGGACAGGGCTCACTGAAGCTTTCTTT
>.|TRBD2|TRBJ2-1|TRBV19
CASGVGTGLAGALGNEQFF
TGTGCCAGTGGGGTCGGGACGGGACTAGCGGGAGCCTTGGGCAATGAGCAGTTCTTC
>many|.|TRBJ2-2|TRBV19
CASIPRSATGELFF
TGTGCCAGTATACCCCGATCAGCCACCGGGGAGCTGTTTTTT
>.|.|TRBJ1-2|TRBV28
CASSTTIGQGSYGYTF
TGTGCCAGCAGTACCACCATCGGGCAGGGGAGCTATGGCTACACCTTC
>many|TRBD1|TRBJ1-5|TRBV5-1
CASSLGTGNNQPQHF
TGTGCCAGCAGTTTAGGGACAGGGAACAATCAGCCCCAGCATTTT
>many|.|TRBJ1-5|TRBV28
CASSSAGEGNQPQHF
TGTGCCAGCAGTTCAGCAGGGGAGGGCAATCAGCCCCAGCATTTT
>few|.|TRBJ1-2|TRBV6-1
CASSEEWSAQGYGYTF
TGTGCCAGCAGTGAAGAGTGGAGCGCTCAGGGGTATGGCTACACCTTC
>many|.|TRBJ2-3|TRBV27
CASSSGTFLSTDTQYF
TGTGCCAGCAGTTCGGGGACTTTCCTGAGCACAGATACGCAGTATTTT
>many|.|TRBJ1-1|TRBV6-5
CASTERLNTEAFF
TGTGCCAGCACCGAACGGTTGAACACTGAAGCTTTCTTT
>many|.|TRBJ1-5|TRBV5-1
CASSLGIGQPQHF
TGCGCCAGCAGCCTCGGGATTGGACAGCCCCAGCATTTT
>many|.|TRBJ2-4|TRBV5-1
CASSLEAGIAKNIQYF
TGCGCCAGCAGCTTGGAGGCCGGGATAGCCAAAAACATTCAGTACTTC
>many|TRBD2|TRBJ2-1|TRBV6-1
CASVRLAGDNEQFF
TGTGCCAGCGTCAGACTAGCGGGGGACAATGAGCAGTTCTTC
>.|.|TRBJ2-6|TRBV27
CASSLSPRAGANVLTF
TGTGCCAGCAGTTTATCTCCCAGGGCCGGGGCCAACGTCCTGACTTTC
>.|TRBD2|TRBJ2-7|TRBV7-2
CASSSITSGRVGEQYF
TGTGCCAGCAGCTCGATTACTAGCGGGAGGGTGGGGGAGCAGTACTTC
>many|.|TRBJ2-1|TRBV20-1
CSAPDPSSYNEQFF
TGCAGTGCTCCGGACCCGAGCTCCTACAATGAGCAGTTCTTC
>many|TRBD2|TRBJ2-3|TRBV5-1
CASTIGGEFTDTQYF
TGCGCCAGCACTATTGGGGGGGAATTCACAGATACGCAGTATTTT
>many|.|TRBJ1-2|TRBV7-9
CASSLSGKNYGYTF
TGTGCCAGCAGCTTATCCGGGAAGAACTATGGCTACACCTTC
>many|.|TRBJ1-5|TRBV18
CASSTGSSNQPQHF
TGTGCCAGCTCAACAGGGTCTAGCAATCAGCCCCAGCATTTT
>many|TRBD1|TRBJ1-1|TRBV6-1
CASRDRGSWTTEAFF
TGTGCCAGCAGGGACAGGGGGAGTTGGACCACTGAAGCTTTCTTT
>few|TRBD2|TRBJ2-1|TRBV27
CASRRDYQTNEQFF
TGTGCCAGCAGGCGGGACTATCAGACCAATGAGCAGTTCTTC
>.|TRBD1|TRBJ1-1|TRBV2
CASRITGDTEAFF
TGTGCCAGCAGGATAACAGGGGACACTGAAGCTTTCTTT
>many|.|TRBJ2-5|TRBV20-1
CSARGAGETQYF
TGCAGTGCTAGGGGGGCCGGAGAGACCCAGTACTTC
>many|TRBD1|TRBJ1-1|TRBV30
CAWSTGVDTEAFF
TGTGCCTGGAGTACAGGGGTGGACACTGAAGCTTTCTTT
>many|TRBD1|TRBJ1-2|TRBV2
CASRSGGPYGYTF
TGTGCCAGCAGGTCAGGGGGACCCTATGGCTACACCTTC